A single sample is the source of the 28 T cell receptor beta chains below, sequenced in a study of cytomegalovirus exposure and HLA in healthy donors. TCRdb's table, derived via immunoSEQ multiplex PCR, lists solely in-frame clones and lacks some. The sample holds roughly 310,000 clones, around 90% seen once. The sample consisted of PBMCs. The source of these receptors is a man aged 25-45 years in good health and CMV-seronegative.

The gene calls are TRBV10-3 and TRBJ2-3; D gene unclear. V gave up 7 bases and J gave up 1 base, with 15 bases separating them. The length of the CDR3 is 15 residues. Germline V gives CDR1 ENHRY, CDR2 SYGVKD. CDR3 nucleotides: TGTGCCATCACCCACAGCACCTGGGGCACAGATACGCAGTATTTT. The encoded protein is CAITHSTWGTDTQYF.

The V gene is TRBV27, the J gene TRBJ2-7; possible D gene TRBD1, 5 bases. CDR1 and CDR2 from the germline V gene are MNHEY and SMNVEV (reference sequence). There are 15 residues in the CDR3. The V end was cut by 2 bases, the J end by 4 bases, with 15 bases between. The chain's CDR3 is CASSLATAGPYEQYF. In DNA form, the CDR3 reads TGTGCCAGCAGTTTAGCGACAGCAGGGCCATACGAGCAGTACTTC.

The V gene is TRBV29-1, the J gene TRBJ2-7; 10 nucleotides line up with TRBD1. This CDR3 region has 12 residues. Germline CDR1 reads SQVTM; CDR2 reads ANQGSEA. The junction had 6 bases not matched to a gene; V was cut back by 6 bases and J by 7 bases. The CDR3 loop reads CSVGTGVGEQYF. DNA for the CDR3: TGCAGCGTCGGGACAGGGGTGGGAGAGCAGTACTTC.

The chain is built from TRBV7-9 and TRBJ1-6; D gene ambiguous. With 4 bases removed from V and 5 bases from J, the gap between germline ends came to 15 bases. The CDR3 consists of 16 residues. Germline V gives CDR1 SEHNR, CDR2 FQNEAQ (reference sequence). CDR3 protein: CASSSREGGDNSPLHF. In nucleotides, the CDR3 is TGTGCCAGCAGCTCCCGGGAGGGAGGAGATAATTCACCCCTCCACTTT.

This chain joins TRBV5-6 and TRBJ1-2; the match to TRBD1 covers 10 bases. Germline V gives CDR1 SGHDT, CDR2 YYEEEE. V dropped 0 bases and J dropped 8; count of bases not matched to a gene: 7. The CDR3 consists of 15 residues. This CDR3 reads CASSLEGQGMGGYTF. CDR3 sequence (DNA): TGTGCCAGCAGCTTGGAGGGACAGGGGATGGGAGGCTACACCTTC.

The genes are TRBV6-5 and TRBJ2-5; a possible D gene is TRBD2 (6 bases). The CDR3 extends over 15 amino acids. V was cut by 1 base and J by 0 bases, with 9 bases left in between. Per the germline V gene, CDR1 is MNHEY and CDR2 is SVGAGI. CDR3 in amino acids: CASSYYRGNQETQYF. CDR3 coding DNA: TGTGCCAGCAGTTACTATCGGGGGAACCAAGAGACCCAGTACTTC.

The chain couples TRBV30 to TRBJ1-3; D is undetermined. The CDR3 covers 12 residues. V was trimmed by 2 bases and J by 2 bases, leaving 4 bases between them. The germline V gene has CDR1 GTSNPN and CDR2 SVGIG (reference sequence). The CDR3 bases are TGTGCCTGGAGTTTTACTGGAAACACCATATATTTT. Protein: CAWSFTGNTIYF.

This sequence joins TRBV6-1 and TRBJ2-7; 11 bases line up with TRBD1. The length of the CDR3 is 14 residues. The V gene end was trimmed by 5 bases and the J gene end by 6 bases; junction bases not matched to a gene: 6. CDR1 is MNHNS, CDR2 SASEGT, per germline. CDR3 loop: CASSSWTGGSEQYF. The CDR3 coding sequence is TGTGCCAGCAGTTCCTGGACAGGGGGCAGCGAGCAGTACTTC.

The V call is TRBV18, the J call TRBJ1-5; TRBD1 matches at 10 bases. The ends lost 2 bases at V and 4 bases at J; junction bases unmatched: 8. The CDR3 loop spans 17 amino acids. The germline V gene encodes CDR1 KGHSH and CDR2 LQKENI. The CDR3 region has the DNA TGTGCCAGCTCACCAAGAGGACAGGGGGGACGGAATCAGCCCCAGCATTTT. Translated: CASSPRGQGGRNQPQHF.

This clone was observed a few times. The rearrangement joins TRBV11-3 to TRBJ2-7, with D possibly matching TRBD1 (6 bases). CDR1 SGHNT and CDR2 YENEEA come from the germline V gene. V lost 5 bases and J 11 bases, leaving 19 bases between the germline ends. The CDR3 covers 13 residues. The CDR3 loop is CASSASLDSRKYF. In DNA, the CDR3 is TGTGCCAGCAGCGCAAGTCTGGACAGTCGGAAGTACTTC.

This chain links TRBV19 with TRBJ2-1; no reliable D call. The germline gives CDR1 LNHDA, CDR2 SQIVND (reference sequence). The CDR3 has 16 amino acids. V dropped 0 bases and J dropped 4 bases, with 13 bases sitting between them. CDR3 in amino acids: CASSIDSGTLYNEQFF. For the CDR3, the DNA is TGTGCCAGTAGTATAGATTCAGGAACGCTTTACAATGAGCAGTTCTTC.

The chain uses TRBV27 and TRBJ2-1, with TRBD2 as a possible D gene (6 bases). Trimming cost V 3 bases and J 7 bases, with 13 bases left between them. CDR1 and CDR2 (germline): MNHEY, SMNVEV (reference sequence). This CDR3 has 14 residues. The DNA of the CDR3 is TGTGCCAGCAGTTTGGCTGTGCGGGGTAATGAGCAGTTCTTC. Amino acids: CASSLAVRGNEQFF.

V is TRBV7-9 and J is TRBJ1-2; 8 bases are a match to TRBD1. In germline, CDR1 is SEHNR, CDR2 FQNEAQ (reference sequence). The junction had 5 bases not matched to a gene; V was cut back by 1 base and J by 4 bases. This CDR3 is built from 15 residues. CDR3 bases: TGTGCCAGCAGCTTAGGGGACAGGAGCCTCTATGGCTACACCTTC. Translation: CASSLGDRSLYGYTF. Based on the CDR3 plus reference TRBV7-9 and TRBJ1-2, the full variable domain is DTGVSQNPRHKITKRGQNVTFRCDPISEHNRLYWYRQTLGQGPEFLTYFQNEAQLEKSRLLSDRFSAERPKGSFSTLEIQRTEQGDSAMYLCASSLGDRSLYGYTFGSGTRLTVV.

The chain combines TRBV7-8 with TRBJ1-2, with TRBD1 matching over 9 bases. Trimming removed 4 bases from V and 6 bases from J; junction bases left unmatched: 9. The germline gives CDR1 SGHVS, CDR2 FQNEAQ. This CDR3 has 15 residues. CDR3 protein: CASSSTPGQGNGYTF. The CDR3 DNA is TGTGCCAGCAGCTCGACGCCGGGACAGGGAAATGGCTACACCTTC. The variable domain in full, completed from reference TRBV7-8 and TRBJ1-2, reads GAGVSQSPRYKVAKRGQDVALRCDPISGHVSLFWYQQALGQGPEFLTYFQNEAQLDKSGLPSDRFFAERPEGSVSTLKIQRTQQEDSAVYLCASSSTPGQGNGYTFGSGTRLTVV.

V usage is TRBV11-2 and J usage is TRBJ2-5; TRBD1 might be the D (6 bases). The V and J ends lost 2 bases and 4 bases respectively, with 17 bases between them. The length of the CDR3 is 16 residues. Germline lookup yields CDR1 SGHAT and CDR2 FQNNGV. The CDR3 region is CASSLLAGALGETQYF. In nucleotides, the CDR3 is TGTGCCAGCAGCTTATTGGCAGGGGCCCTTGGAGAGACCCAGTACTTC.

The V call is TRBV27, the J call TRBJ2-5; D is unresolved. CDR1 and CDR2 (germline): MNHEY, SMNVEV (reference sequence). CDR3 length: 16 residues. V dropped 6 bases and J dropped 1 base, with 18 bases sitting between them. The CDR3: CASRVTRGGFQETQYF. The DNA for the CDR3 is TGTGCCAGCAGAGTTACCCGCGGTGGTTTCCAAGAGACCCAGTACTTC.

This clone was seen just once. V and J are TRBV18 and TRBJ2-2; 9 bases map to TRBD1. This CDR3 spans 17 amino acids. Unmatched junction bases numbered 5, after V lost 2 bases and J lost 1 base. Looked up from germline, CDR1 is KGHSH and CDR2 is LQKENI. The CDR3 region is CASSPDGTGRNTGELFF. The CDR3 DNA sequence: TGTGCCAGCTCACCAGATGGGACAGGGCGGAACACCGGGGAGCTGTTTTTT.

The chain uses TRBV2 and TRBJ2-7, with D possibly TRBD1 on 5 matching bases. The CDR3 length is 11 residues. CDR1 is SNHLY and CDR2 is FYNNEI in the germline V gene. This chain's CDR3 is CAQGSAAEQYF. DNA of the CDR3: TGTGCGCAGGGCTCGGCCGCCGAGCAGTACTTC.

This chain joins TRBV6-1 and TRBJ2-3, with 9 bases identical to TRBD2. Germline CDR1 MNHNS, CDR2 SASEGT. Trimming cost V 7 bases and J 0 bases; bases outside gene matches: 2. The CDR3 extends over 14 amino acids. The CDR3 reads CASTAGGSTDTQYF. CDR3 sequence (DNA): TGTGCCAGCACTGCGGGGGGGAGCACAGATACGCAGTATTTT.

For the CDR3, the DNA is TGTGCCAGTAGTCCCAGGGGCACAGATACGCAGTATTTT. Translating it yields CASSPRGTDTQYF. The chain has TRBV19 and TRBJ2-3; possible D gene TRBD1, 5 bases. The CDR3 runs to 13 residues. Germline V gene data show CDR1 as LNHDA and CDR2 as SQIVND (reference sequence). Trimming took off 5 bases at V and 1 base at J, with 7 bases between the two ends.

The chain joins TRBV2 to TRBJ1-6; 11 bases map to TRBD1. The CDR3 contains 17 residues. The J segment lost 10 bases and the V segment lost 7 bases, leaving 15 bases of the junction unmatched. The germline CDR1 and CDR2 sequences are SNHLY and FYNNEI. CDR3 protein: CASNPTGTGGEWSPLHF. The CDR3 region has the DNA TGTGCCAGCAACCCGACCGGGACAGGGGGTGAATGGTCACCCCTCCACTTT.

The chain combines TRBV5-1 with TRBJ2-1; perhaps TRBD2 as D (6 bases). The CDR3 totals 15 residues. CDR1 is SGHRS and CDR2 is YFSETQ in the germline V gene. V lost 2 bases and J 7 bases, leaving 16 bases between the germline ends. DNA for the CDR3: TGCGCCAGCAGCTTTGGGCAGGGCGGAGGGAATGAGCAGTTCTTC. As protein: CASSFGQGGGNEQFF.

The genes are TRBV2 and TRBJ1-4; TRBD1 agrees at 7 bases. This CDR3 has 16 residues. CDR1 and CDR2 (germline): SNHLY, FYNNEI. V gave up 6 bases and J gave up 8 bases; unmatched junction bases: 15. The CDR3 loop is CASRGTTGASGEKLFF. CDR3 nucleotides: TGTGCCAGCAGAGGTACAACAGGGGCCTCAGGGGAAAAACTGTTTTTT. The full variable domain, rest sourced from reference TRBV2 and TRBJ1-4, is EPEVTQTPSHQVTQMGQEVILRCVPISNHLYFYWYRQILGQKVEFLVSFYNNEISEKSEIFDDQFSVERPDGSNFTLKIRSTKLEDSAMYFCASRGTTGASGEKLFFGSGTQLSVL.

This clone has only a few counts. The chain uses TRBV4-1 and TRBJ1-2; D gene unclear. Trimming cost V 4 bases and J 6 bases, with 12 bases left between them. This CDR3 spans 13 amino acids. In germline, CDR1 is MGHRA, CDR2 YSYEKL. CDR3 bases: TGCGCCAGCAGCCTGTCGGAGGGCGATGGCTACACCTTC. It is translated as CASSLSEGDGYTF.

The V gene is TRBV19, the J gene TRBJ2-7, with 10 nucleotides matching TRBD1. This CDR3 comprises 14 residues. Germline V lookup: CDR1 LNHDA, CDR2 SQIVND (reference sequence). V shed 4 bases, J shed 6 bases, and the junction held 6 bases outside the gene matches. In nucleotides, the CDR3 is TGTGCCAGTAGTAGACAGGGGGCGAGTGGCGAGCAGTACTTC. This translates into CASSRQGASGEQYF.

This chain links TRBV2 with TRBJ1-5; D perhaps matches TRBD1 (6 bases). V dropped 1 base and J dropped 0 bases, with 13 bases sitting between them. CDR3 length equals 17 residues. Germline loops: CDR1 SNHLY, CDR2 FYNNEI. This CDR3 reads CASSEDRVVSSNQPQHF. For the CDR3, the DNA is TGTGCCAGCAGTGAAGACAGGGTCGTTAGTAGCAATCAGCCCCAGCATTTT.

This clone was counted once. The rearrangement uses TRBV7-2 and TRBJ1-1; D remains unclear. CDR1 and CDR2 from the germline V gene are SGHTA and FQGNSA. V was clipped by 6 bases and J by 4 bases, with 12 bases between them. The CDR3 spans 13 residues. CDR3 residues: CASRFAGSTEAFF. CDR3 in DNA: TGTGCCAGCAGGTTCGCTGGGAGCACTGAAGCTTTCTTT.

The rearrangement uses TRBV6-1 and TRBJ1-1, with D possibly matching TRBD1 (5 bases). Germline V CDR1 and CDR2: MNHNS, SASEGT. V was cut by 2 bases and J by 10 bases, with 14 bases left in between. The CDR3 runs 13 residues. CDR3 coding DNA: TGTGCCAGCAGTGAATCCGGCAGGGTAGCAGCTTTCTTT. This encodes CASSESGRVAAFF.